This is a list of T cell receptor beta chains from one sample in a study of cytomegalovirus exposure and HLA in healthy donors. Sequenced by immunoSEQ multiplex PCR; TCRdb stores in-frame clones only, minus some. The table shows under 85,000 clones, with 60% to 85% occurring only once. Material for sequencing was PBMCs. All receptors come from a man in his forties in good health and CMV-seronegative. CDR3s include the opening cysteine and the closing phenylalanine or tryptophan. Fields, in order: V gene, J gene, D gene, clone size, CDR3 protein, CDR3 DNA. D genes are given only for firm matches. Clone size is given for some rows only: seen once, a few or many times, or a class if the clone is expanded.

v_call: TRBV5-4; j_call: TRBJ1-5; d_call: -; clone_size: once; cdr3_aa: CASSRGGNQPQHF; cdr3_nt: TGTGCCAGCAGCCGGGGGGGCAATCAGCCCCAGCATTTT
v_call: TRBV19; j_call: TRBJ2-2; d_call: -; clone_size: -; cdr3_aa: CASNGQGGSTGELFF; cdr3_nt: TGTGCCAGTAATGGGCAGGGGGGAAGCACCGGGGAGCTGTTTTTT
v_call: TRBV28; j_call: TRBJ1-2; d_call: -; clone_size: once; cdr3_aa: CASSFRQSYGYTF; cdr3_nt: TGTGCCAGCAGTTTCCGACAGAGCTATGGCTACACCTTC
v_call: TRBV2; j_call: TRBJ2-7; d_call: TRBD1; clone_size: -; cdr3_aa: CASSDGQGRNYEQYF; cdr3_nt: TGTGCCAGCAGTGACGGACAGGGGCGCAACTACGAGCAGTACTTC
v_call: TRBV19; j_call: TRBJ1-1; d_call: TRBD1; clone_size: few; cdr3_aa: CASSYRGEENTEAFF; cdr3_nt: TGTGCCAGTAGTTACAGGGGAGAGGAGAACACTGAAGCTTTCTTT
v_call: TRBV4-1; j_call: TRBJ2-6; d_call: -; clone_size: -; cdr3_aa: CASSQPNYMSSGANVLTF; cdr3_nt: TGCGCCAGCAGCCAACCAAATTATATGAGCTCTGGGGCCAACGTCCTGACTTTC
v_call: TRBV2; j_call: TRBJ2-7; d_call: TRBD2; clone_size: -; cdr3_aa: CASSPTSGRAYEQYF; cdr3_nt: TGTGCCAGCAGCCCCACTAGCGGGAGGGCCTACGAGCAGTACTTC
v_call: TRBV5-6; j_call: TRBJ1-4; d_call: TRBD1; clone_size: -; cdr3_aa: CASSFTGGNEKLFF; cdr3_nt: TGTGCCAGCAGCTTCACAGGGGGCAATGAAAAACTGTTTTTT
v_call: TRBV6-5; j_call: TRBJ2-1; d_call: TRBD2; clone_size: -; cdr3_aa: CASSPITSGLVF; cdr3_nt: TGTGCCAGCAGCCCGATTACTAGCGGCCTCGTCTTC
v_call: TRBV19; j_call: TRBJ1-4; d_call: TRBD1; clone_size: -; cdr3_aa: CASTLRWQGAEKLFF; cdr3_nt: TGTGCCAGTACCCTCAGGTGGCAGGGGGCGGAAAAACTGTTTTTT
v_call: TRBV28; j_call: TRBJ1-5; d_call: -; clone_size: once; cdr3_aa: CASSLFSRGPQHF; cdr3_nt: TGTGCCAGCAGTTTGTTCAGCCGGGGGCCCCAGCATTTT
v_call: TRBV5-4; j_call: TRBJ2-1; d_call: TRBD2; clone_size: -; cdr3_aa: CASSLVAGGPSGAHEQFF; cdr3_nt: TGTGCCAGCAGCTTGGTTGCGGGAGGGCCCTCGGGGGCCCATGAGCAGTTCTTC
v_call: TRBV5-6; j_call: TRBJ2-7; d_call: -; clone_size: few; cdr3_aa: CASRRQGYEQYF; cdr3_nt: TGTGCCAGCAGACGCCAGGGTTACGAGCAGTACTTC
v_call: TRBV4-2; j_call: TRBJ1-5; d_call: -; clone_size: -; cdr3_aa: CASSQDSGMNQPQHF; cdr3_nt: TGTGCCAGCAGCCAAGATTCAGGGATGAATCAGCCCCAGCATTTT
v_call: TRBV7-9; j_call: TRBJ1-2; d_call: TRBD1; clone_size: -; cdr3_aa: CASSLVDLGGNYGYTF; cdr3_nt: TGTGCCAGCAGCTTAGTCGATTTAGGGGGCAACTATGGCTACACCTTC
v_call: TRBV6-5; j_call: TRBJ1-5; d_call: -; clone_size: -; cdr3_aa: CASSPFADGDQPQHF; cdr3_nt: TGTGCCAGCAGCCCCTTCGCGGACGGGGATCAGCCCCAGCATTTT
v_call: TRBV5-1; j_call: TRBJ1-1; d_call: -; clone_size: -; cdr3_aa: CASSLVGGDTEAFF; cdr3_nt: TGCGCCAGCAGCTTGGTCGGGGGTGACACTGAAGCTTTCTTT
v_call: TRBV2; j_call: TRBJ1-6; d_call: TRBD1; clone_size: -; cdr3_aa: CASTRQGGDIYNSPLHF; cdr3_nt: TGTGCCAGCACAAGACAGGGTGGTGACATTTATAATTCACCCCTCCACTTT
v_call: TRBV7-6; j_call: TRBJ2-5; d_call: TRBD2; clone_size: -; cdr3_aa: CASSLAAGGLETQYF; cdr3_nt: TGTGCCAGCAGCTTAGCAGCGGGAGGTTTGGAGACCCAGTACTTC
v_call: TRBV12-5; j_call: TRBJ2-1; d_call: -; clone_size: -; cdr3_aa: CASGISPSLRFF; cdr3_nt: TGTGCTAGTGGTATATCTCCGAGTCTTCGGTTCTTC
v_call: TRBV6-4; j_call: TRBJ2-5; d_call: -; clone_size: -; cdr3_aa: CASSEDRGAAQYF; cdr3_nt: TGTGCCAGCAGTGAGGACAGAGGGGCGGCCCAGTACTTC
v_call: TRBV28; j_call: TRBJ2-7; d_call: -; clone_size: -; cdr3_aa: CASSTPQRKYYEQYF; cdr3_nt: TGTGCCAGCAGCACCCCCCAGCGAAAGTACTACGAGCAGTACTTC
v_call: TRBV5-1; j_call: TRBJ2-5; d_call: -; clone_size: few; cdr3_aa: CASKRGQETQYF; cdr3_nt: TGCGCCAGCAAAAGAGGTCAGGAGACCCAGTACTTC
v_call: TRBV28; j_call: TRBJ2-7; d_call: TRBD2; clone_size: -; cdr3_aa: CASSPGLAGSSYEQYF; cdr3_nt: TGTGCCAGCAGTCCCGGACTAGCGGGAAGCTCCTACGAGCAGTACTTC
v_call: TRBV10-3; j_call: TRBJ2-7; d_call: TRBD2; clone_size: -; cdr3_aa: CAISELAGGYEQYF; cdr3_nt: TGTGCCATCAGTGAACTAGCGGGAGGTTACGAGCAGTACTTC
v_call: TRBV10-1; j_call: TRBJ1-1; d_call: -; clone_size: -; cdr3_aa: CASNGLGTEAFF; cdr3_nt: TGCGCCAGCAATGGGCTGGGCACTGAAGCTTTCTTT
v_call: TRBV2; j_call: TRBJ2-3; d_call: -; clone_size: few; cdr3_aa: CASSDSTSTDTQYF; cdr3_nt: TGTGCCAGCAGTGATAGTACTAGCACAGATACGCAGTATTTT
v_call: TRBV27; j_call: TRBJ2-1; d_call: TRBD2; clone_size: once; cdr3_aa: CASSLRWDYSYNEQFF; cdr3_nt: TGTGCCAGCAGTTTAAGATGGGACTACTCATACAATGAGCAGTTCTTC
v_call: TRBV6-6; j_call: TRBJ1-4; d_call: TRBD1; clone_size: few; cdr3_aa: CASSYLNRGNEKLFF; cdr3_nt: TGTGCCAGCAGTTACTTAAACAGGGGTAATGAAAAACTGTTTTTT
v_call: TRBV7-9; j_call: TRBJ2-3; d_call: -; clone_size: once; cdr3_aa: CASSPQTTDTQYF; cdr3_nt: TGTGCCAGCAGCCCCCAGACAACAGATACGCAGTATTTT
v_call: TRBV2; j_call: TRBJ2-3; d_call: -; clone_size: -; cdr3_aa: CASKWELAMRDTQYF; cdr3_nt: TGTGCCAGCAAGTGGGAGTTAGCAATGAGAGATACGCAGTATTTT
v_call: TRBV5-1; j_call: TRBJ1-4; d_call: -; clone_size: -; cdr3_aa: CASRFDNRPNEKLFF; cdr3_nt: TGCGCCAGCAGATTTGACAATCGGCCTAATGAAAAACTGTTTTTT
v_call: TRBV4-1; j_call: TRBJ1-4; d_call: TRBD1; clone_size: -; cdr3_aa: CASSHVVGQGGEKLFF; cdr3_nt: TGCGCCAGCAGCCATGTTGTTGGACAGGGTGGCGAAAAACTGTTTTTT
v_call: TRBV5-1; j_call: TRBJ2-1; d_call: -; clone_size: -; cdr3_aa: CASSLGAGYNEQFF; cdr3_nt: TGCGCCAGCAGCTTGGGGGCAGGGTACAATGAGCAGTTCTTC
v_call: TRBV5-1; j_call: TRBJ1-4; d_call: TRBD1; clone_size: -; cdr3_aa: CASSPGDRGEKLFF; cdr3_nt: TGCGCCAGCAGCCCTGGGGACAGGGGGGAAAAACTGTTTTTT
v_call: TRBV14; j_call: TRBJ2-1; d_call: -; clone_size: few; cdr3_aa: CASSQVSRRGEQFF; cdr3_nt: TGTGCCAGCAGCCAAGTGTCTCGGAGGGGTGAGCAGTTCTTC
v_call: TRBV10-3; j_call: TRBJ2-7; d_call: TRBD1; clone_size: -; cdr3_aa: CAIRDWDRTTYEQYF; cdr3_nt: TGTGCCATCAGAGATTGGGACAGAACGACCTACGAGCAGTACTTC
v_call: TRBV25-1; j_call: TRBJ2-1; d_call: -; clone_size: -; cdr3_aa: CASYGLGYNEQFF; cdr3_nt: TGTGCCAGCTACGGGTTGGGTTACAATGAGCAGTTCTTC
v_call: TRBV27; j_call: TRBJ1-3; d_call: TRBD1; clone_size: -; cdr3_aa: CASSLDRGAGNTIYF; cdr3_nt: TGTGCCAGCAGTTTAGACAGGGGAGCTGGAAACACCATATATTTT
v_call: TRBV19; j_call: TRBJ2-1; d_call: TRBD2; clone_size: -; cdr3_aa: CASSFFRTSATYNEQFF; cdr3_nt: TGTGCCAGTAGTTTTTTCCGGACTAGTGCCACCTACAATGAGCAGTTCTTC
v_call: TRBV7-8; j_call: TRBJ2-2; d_call: -; clone_size: -; cdr3_aa: CVSSQRRAETGELFF; cdr3_nt: TGTGTCAGCAGCCAACGGAGGGCCGAGACCGGGGAGCTGTTTTTT
v_call: TRBV5-1; j_call: TRBJ1-5; d_call: -; clone_size: -; cdr3_aa: CASSLTADSNQPQHF; cdr3_nt: TGCGCCAGCAGCTTGACAGCCGATAGCAATCAGCCCCAGCATTTT
v_call: TRBV6-5; j_call: TRBJ2-7; d_call: TRBD2; clone_size: -; cdr3_aa: CASSPGGGLYEQYF; cdr3_nt: TGTGCCAGCAGCCCTGGGGGGGGTTTGTACGAGCAGTACTTC
v_call: TRBV21-1; j_call: TRBJ2-6; d_call: -; clone_size: -; cdr3_aa: CASSKIQGGISGANGLTF; cdr3_nt: TGTGCCAGCAGCAAGATACAGGGGGGGATCTCTGGGGCCAACGGCCTGACTTTC
v_call: TRBV5-1; j_call: TRBJ2-7; d_call: -; clone_size: -; cdr3_aa: CASSLDQIKQYF; cdr3_nt: TGCGCCAGCAGCTTGGACCAGATAAAGCAGTACTTC
v_call: TRBV11-2; j_call: TRBJ2-2; d_call: TRBD2; clone_size: -; cdr3_aa: CASSETRGKTGELFF; cdr3_nt: TGTGCCAGCAGCGAAACGCGGGGGAAGACCGGGGAGCTGTTTTTT
v_call: TRBV18; j_call: TRBJ1-5; d_call: -; clone_size: -; cdr3_aa: CASSGENSNQPQHF; cdr3_nt: TGTGCCAGCTCCGGAGAGAATAGCAATCAGCCCCAGCATTTT
v_call: TRBV28; j_call: TRBJ1-2; d_call: -; clone_size: -; cdr3_aa: CASSFPDRLYTF; cdr3_nt: TGTGCCAGCAGTTTCCCGGACAGACTCTACACCTTC
v_call: TRBV4-2; j_call: TRBJ2-7; d_call: TRBD2; clone_size: -; cdr3_aa: CASSQGETSAGEQYF; cdr3_nt: TGTGCCAGCAGCCAGGGGGAGACTAGCGCGGGCGAGCAGTACTTC
v_call: TRBV7-9; j_call: TRBJ2-5; d_call: -; clone_size: -; cdr3_aa: CASSLGRPAVETQYF; cdr3_nt: TGTGCCAGCAGCCTCGGGCGGCCAGCGGTGGAGACCCAGTACTTC
v_call: TRBV7-8; j_call: TRBJ1-1; d_call: TRBD1; clone_size: -; cdr3_aa: CASSSRTGTEAFF; cdr3_nt: TGTGCCAGCAGCTCCCGGACAGGGACTGAAGCTTTCTTT
v_call: TRBV7-3; j_call: TRBJ1-2; d_call: TRBD1; clone_size: -; cdr3_aa: CASGLGDRAREGYTF; cdr3_nt: TGTGCCAGCGGCCTTGGGGACAGGGCGCGTGAAGGCTACACCTTC
v_call: TRBV2; j_call: TRBJ1-5; d_call: -; clone_size: -; cdr3_aa: CASRGNAGDFQPQHF; cdr3_nt: TGTGCCAGCAGGGGTAATGCGGGGGATTTCCAGCCCCAGCATTTT
v_call: TRBV29-1; j_call: TRBJ2-5; d_call: -; clone_size: -; cdr3_aa: CSVAPQPGETQYF; cdr3_nt: TGCAGCGTTGCACCCCAACCCGGGGAGACCCAGTACTTC